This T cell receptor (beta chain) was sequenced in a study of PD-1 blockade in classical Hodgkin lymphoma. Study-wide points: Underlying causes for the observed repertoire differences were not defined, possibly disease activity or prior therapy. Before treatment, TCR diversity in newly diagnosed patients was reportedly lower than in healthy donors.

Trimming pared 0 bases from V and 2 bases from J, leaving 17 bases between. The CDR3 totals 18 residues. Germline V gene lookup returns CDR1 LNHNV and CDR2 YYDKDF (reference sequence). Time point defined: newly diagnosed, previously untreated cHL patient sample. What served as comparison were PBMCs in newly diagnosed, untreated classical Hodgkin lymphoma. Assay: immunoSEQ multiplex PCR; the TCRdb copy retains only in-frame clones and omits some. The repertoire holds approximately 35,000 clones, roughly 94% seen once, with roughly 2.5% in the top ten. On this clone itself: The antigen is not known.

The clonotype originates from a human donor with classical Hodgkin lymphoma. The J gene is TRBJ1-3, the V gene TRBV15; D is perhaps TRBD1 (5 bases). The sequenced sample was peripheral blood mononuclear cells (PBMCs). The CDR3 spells CATSREGGSSLPGNTIYF. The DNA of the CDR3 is TGTGCCACCAGCAGAGAGGGGGGATCCTCTCTCCCTGGAAACACCATATATTTT.